This TCR beta chain is from a study of radiation and T cells in renal cell carcinoma. TCRdb's table, derived via immunoSEQ multiplex PCR, lists solely in-frame clones and lacks some. There are more than 140,000 clones in the sample; around four fifths occur only once, and under 30% lies in the top ten. The CDR3 loop spans 16 amino acids. The junction had 8 bases not matched to a gene; V was cut back by 0 bases and J by 6 bases. Germline V gene data show CDR1 as SGDLS and CDR2 as YYNGEE. Time point of the sample: baseline pretreatment blood. Documented treatment: 15 Gy SBRT to primary tumor, nephrectomy 4 weeks later. After SBRT, blood was collected at 2 and 4 weeks, plus baseline. Clear cell pathology was present in this patient's renal cell carcinoma.

The V gene is TRBV9, the J gene TRBJ2-3, with TRBD1 identical over 9 bases. Sequencing used blood, obtained from a patient whose treatment included radiotherapy and nephrectomy. This receptor was obtained from a woman in her fifties or sixties with renal cell carcinoma. CDR3 protein: CASSVAGQGPFDTQYF. The CDR3 DNA is TGTGCCAGCAGCGTAGCTGGACAGGGGCCATTCGATACGCAGTATTTT. Drawing the rest from reference TRBV9 and TRBJ2-3, the complete variable domain is DSGVTQTPKHLITATGQRVTLRCSPRSGDLSVYWYQQSLDQGLQFLIQYYNGEERAKGNILERFSAQQFPDLHSELNLSSLELGDSALYFCASSVAGQGPFDTQYFGPGTRLTVL.